This section outlines one T cell receptor beta chain sequence together with its context. Antigen: not known. TCRdb ran MiXCR on the reads and lists one entry per CDR3 protein. The data hold 640,000 or so distinct CDR3 sequences, with around 30% observed a single time. The sample comes from a study of T cell repertoires in cytomegalovirus infection. Study-level background: Epitope selection comprised recently identified HLA-C-restricted CMV epitopes and well-studied HLA-B-restricted CMV epitopes. Carrying CMV and the relevant HLA type showed in public TCR beta signatures. Study results and caveats: HLA-C-restricted, CMV-specific TCR beta clonotypes were dominant ex vivo.

V was clipped by 1 base and J by 1 base, with 7 bases between them. CDR3 length equals 14 residues. The V gene's germline CDR1 is LNHNV and CDR2 YYDKDF (reference sequence). The chain joins TRBV15 to TRBJ1-1; tentatively, D is TRBD1 (6 bases). The clonotype originates from a human donor in good health (CMV status not recorded). Some clones in this sample may be carry-over from other donors' samples. Here the sequenced sample was cultured PBMCs, taken from culture after CMV antigen stimulation. CDR3 bases: TGTGCCACCAGCAGAGGCAGGGGGAACACTGAAGCTTTCTTT. It codes for CATSRGRGNTEAFF.